The source of this T cell receptor beta chain is a study of T cell responses to AZD1222 COVID-19 vaccine. Details on this clone: Its target is unknown.

Study-level points and caveats: Clonal diversity was possibly underestimated, and white British individuals and females predominated among donors.

The data were produced by immunoSEQ multiplex PCR, yet TCRdb's version contains in-frame clones alone and is incomplete. The sample lists 130,000 to 150,000 clones; around 90% were seen once. Germline assignment: CDR1 SGHRS and CDR2 YFSETQ. Trimming shortened V by 0 bases and J by 7 bases, and 6 bases separated the two germline ends. The CDR3 contains 12 residues. The clonotype comes from an adult who received the MenACWY meningococcal vaccine as a control. V usage is TRBV5-1 and J usage is TRBJ2-3; D gene ambiguous. The starting material was peripheral blood, obtained 28 days after the second dose of the MenACWY control vaccine. The CDR3: CASSLEGNTQYF. The CDR3 nucleotides are TGCGCCAGCAGCTTGGAGGGAAATACGCAGTATTTT.